This T cell receptor beta chain was captured by sequencing in a study of T-cell memory formation after mild COVID-19. Study at large: TCR clusters showed largely donor specificity.

J was trimmed by 3 bases and V by 6 bases; bases with no gene match: 5. The CDR3 spans 14 residues. Germline-derived CDR1 and CDR2 are LNHNV and YYDKDF (reference sequence). MiXCR, applied by TCRdb to the 5' RACE reads, yields one record per CDR3 protein. The table includes roughly 480,000 distinct CDR3 sequences, around a quarter detected once. The sequence came from an adult woman who had mild COVID-19 (a few samples of this study predate the infection). Cell type and time point are not known. The genes are TRBV15 and TRBJ2-5; 9 bases align to TRBD1. Sequencing was performed on PBMCs or a T cell subset sorted from them (not recorded which). CDR3 nucleotides: TGTGCCACCAGGACAGGGGGAATCGAAGAGACCCAGTACTTC. It specifies CATRTGGIEETQYF. The whole variable domain, filled in from reference TRBV15 and TRBJ2-5, reads DAMVIQNPRYQVTQFGKPVTLSCSQTLNHNVMYWYQQKSSQAPKLLFHYYDKDFNNEADTPDNFQSRRPNTSFCFLDIRSPGLGDTAMYLCATRTGGIEETQYFGPGTRLLVL.